A selection of T cell receptor beta chains follows, all from one sample in a study of T cell responses to AZD1222 COVID-19 vaccine. Clones were read by immunoSEQ multiplex PCR, and TCRdb kept only the in-frame ones, dropping some. Among 180,000 or so clones listed, almost 90% were seen once. Source: peripheral blood, taken on day 0 of AZD1222 vaccination. The receptors were sampled from an adult in good health. The CDR3 runs from the conserved cysteine through the conserved F or W. A D gene is named only where the DNA matches it firmly. Rows may omit the clone size; those that give it use once, few, many or a size class.

cdr3_nt | cdr3_aa | j_call | v_call | clone_size | d_call
TGTGCCAGCAGTCCTCAACCGGCCGTTTCTGAAGCTTTCTTT | CASSPQPAVSEAFF | TRBJ1-1 | TRBV2 | . | .
TGTGCCAGCAGCTTCTCGGCCCTCGGCAATCAGCCCCAGCATTTT | CASSFSALGNQPQHF | TRBJ1-5 | TRBV7-2 | . | .
TGTGCCAGCAGCTTAATGGGGCAGGGGAATCAGCCCCAGCATTTT | CASSLMGQGNQPQHF | TRBJ1-5 | TRBV5-4 | . | .
TGTGCCTGGAGCCCGGGACAGGGGAATGGTGGCTACACCTTC | CAWSPGQGNGGYTF | TRBJ1-2 | TRBV30 | . | TRBD1
TGTGCCAGCAGTTCTTCCCTAGGCCGGGTGGCCCAGTACTTC | CASSSSLGRVAQYF | TRBJ2-5 | TRBV6-5 | . | .
TGTGCCACCAGTGATTCTAATGGCTACACCTTC | CATSDSNGYTF | TRBJ1-2 | TRBV24-1 | once | .
TGTGCCATCAGTGGAGAGGAATATAATTCACCCCTCCACTTT | CAISGEEYNSPLHF | TRBJ1-6 | TRBV10-3 | few | .
TGTGCCAGCAGCGAATACAGGGGTCAGCCCCAGCATTTT | CASSEYRGQPQHF | TRBJ1-5 | TRBV7-3 | once | TRBD1
TGTGCCAGTAGAAGGCTAGCGGGGGGTGAGACCCAGTACTTC | CASRRLAGGETQYF | TRBJ2-5 | TRBV19 | . | TRBD2
TGTGCCAGCAGCTCCCCCCGGGACGCCAGAATGAACACTGAAGCTTTCTTT | CASSSPRDARMNTEAFF | TRBJ1-1 | TRBV28 | . | .
TGTGCCAGCTGCGGGGGTGTTGGGAACACTGAAGCTTTCTTT | CASCGGVGNTEAFF | TRBJ1-1 | TRBV7-2 | . | .
TGTGCCAGCAGTCCACTAGCGGGGACGAACACCGGGGAGCTGTTTTTT | CASSPLAGTNTGELFF | TRBJ2-2 | TRBV7-9 | once | TRBD2
TGTGCCAGCAGCTGCCAGGGGGCGGTAAATGGGACCCAGTACTTC | CASSCQGAVNGTQYF | TRBJ2-5 | TRBV3-1/TRBV3-2 | . | TRBD1
TGTGCCAGCAGCTTATCCAGGGATATTAATGAAAAACTGTTTTTT | CASSLSRDINEKLFF | TRBJ1-4 | TRBV7-8 | . | .
TGTGCCATCAGCGCGGACAGGAGGAGAATGAACACTGAAGCTTTCTTT | CAISADRRRMNTEAFF | TRBJ1-1 | TRBV10-3 | . | TRBD1
TGTGCCAGCAGCTTGGGACCCACGCGGGAAAAACTGTTTTTT | CASSLGPTREKLFF | TRBJ1-4 | TRBV5-5 | . | .
TGTGCCAGTAGTATCAAAAGCGGGGGGACTGAAGCTTTCTTT | CASSIKSGGTEAFF | TRBJ1-1 | TRBV19 | . | .
TGTGCCAGCAGCTTAGGCACAGCTAACTATGGCTACACCTTC | CASSLGTANYGYTF | TRBJ1-2 | TRBV7-2 | . | .
TGTGCCAGCAGGCCCCTGGGACAGAGGGGAGGACGAGAGGAAGCTTTCTTT | CASRPLGQRGGREEAFF | TRBJ1-1 | TRBV14 | . | TRBD1
TGTGCCAGCCGCCCGCCCTTCCGCTACTCTGGGGCCAACGTCCTGACTTTC | CASRPPFRYSGANVLTF | TRBJ2-6 | TRBV7-9 | few | .
TGCGCCAGCAGCCCATTTCCGAGGGGGGCTAATGAAAAACTGTTTTTT | CASSPFPRGANEKLFF | TRBJ1-4 | TRBV4-1 | . | .
TGCGCCAGCAGGGTTAGAGGGTTTGGGGACACTGAAGCTTTCTTT | CASRVRGFGDTEAFF | TRBJ1-1 | TRBV5-1 | . | .
TGTGCCAGCAGCGCCCGGGACAGGGTTTTGTTGGCTGGAAACACCATATATTTT | CASSARDRVLLAGNTIYF | TRBJ1-3 | TRBV5-6 | . | TRBD1
TGCGCCAGCAGTCAAATTCAACAGGGAAACACCGGGGAGCTGTTTTTT | CASSQIQQGNTGELFF | TRBJ2-2 | TRBV23-1 | . | .
TGCGCCAGCAGCCCCATCCCAAGCTCCTACGAGCAGTACTTC | CASSPIPSSYEQYF | TRBJ2-7 | TRBV5-1 | . | .
TGTGCCAGCAGCGTTGGGACCAAGGCTAACTATGGCTACACCTTC | CASSVGTKANYGYTF | TRBJ1-2 | TRBV9 | few | .
TGTGCCAGCAGCTTGATGACAGGGGGCGAAGATACGCAGTATTTT | CASSLMTGGEDTQYF | TRBJ2-3 | TRBV5-4 | . | TRBD1
TGTGCCAGCAGCTTAGTGGGTTACAATCAGCCCCAGCATTTT | CASSLVGYNQPQHF | TRBJ1-5 | TRBV7-8 | few | .
TGTGCCAGCAGTTACTCCAGGGCGTCCTACGAGCAGTACTTC | CASSYSRASYEQYF | TRBJ2-7 | TRBV6-5 | . | .
TGTGCCAGCAGTACGACAGGGCTGACTGAAGCTTTCTTT | CASSTTGLTEAFF | TRBJ1-1 | TRBV12-3/TRBV12-4 | . | TRBD1
TGTGCCAGCACCCAACCCCGTGGGGACAGTAGCAATCAGCCCCAGCATTTT | CASTQPRGDSSNQPQHF | TRBJ1-5 | TRBV7-3 | . | TRBD1
TGTGCCAGCAGCCCCCAGGGACTAGCGGCTTACAATGAGCAGTTCTTC | CASSPQGLAAYNEQFF | TRBJ2-1 | TRBV2 | . | TRBD2
TGTGCCAGCAGCGCCACTCCCGGGGAGACCCAGTACTTC | CASSATPGETQYF | TRBJ2-5 | TRBV13 | few | .
TGTGCCAGCAGTAGCGGGGGGGTTTACAATGAGCAGTTCTTC | CASSSGGVYNEQFF | TRBJ2-1 | TRBV5-5 | . | TRBD2
TGTGCCAGCAGTGAAACCCCGAAGGTGACAGGGTTACCGGGACGGGTCTACGAGCAGTACTTC | CASSETPKVTGLPGRVYEQYF | TRBJ2-7 | TRBV6-1 | . | TRBD1
TGTGCCAGCAATGAGCAGTTCTTC | CASNEQFF | TRBJ2-1 | TRBV2 | . | .
TGTGCCAGTAGTATGTATTCGGTTTGGGTTGCAACTAATGAAAAACTGTTTTTT | CASSMYSVWVATNEKLFF | TRBJ1-4 | TRBV19 | once | .
TGCAGCGTTGTACAGGGTGGACCCTACAATGAGCAGTTCTTC | CSVVQGGPYNEQFF | TRBJ2-1 | TRBV29-1 | . | .
TGTGCCAGCAGCCCGGGACAGGGGGAACAGCCCCAGCATTTT | CASSPGQGEQPQHF | TRBJ1-5 | TRBV2 | . | TRBD1
TGTGCCACCAGTGATCCGGGACAGGAAGAGACCCAGTACTTC | CATSDPGQEETQYF | TRBJ2-5 | TRBV24-1 | . | TRBD1
TGTGCCAGCAGCCAAGTTGTAGTAGCGGGGGGCCGAGAGACCCAGTACTTC | CASSQVVVAGGRETQYF | TRBJ2-5 | TRBV14 | . | TRBD2
TGTGCCAGCAGCTTAACCGGGCCGAGCTACGAGCAGTACTTC | CASSLTGPSYEQYF | TRBJ2-7 | TRBV7-9 | . | .
TGTGCCAGCAGCTTCGGGGAGGGACAGCTGTTTTTT | CASSFGEGQLFF | TRBJ1-4 | TRBV7-6 | . | TRBD1
TGTGCCACCAGTGCAGGGGCCAACACTGAAGCTTTCTTT | CATSAGANTEAFF | TRBJ1-1 | TRBV24-1 | . | .